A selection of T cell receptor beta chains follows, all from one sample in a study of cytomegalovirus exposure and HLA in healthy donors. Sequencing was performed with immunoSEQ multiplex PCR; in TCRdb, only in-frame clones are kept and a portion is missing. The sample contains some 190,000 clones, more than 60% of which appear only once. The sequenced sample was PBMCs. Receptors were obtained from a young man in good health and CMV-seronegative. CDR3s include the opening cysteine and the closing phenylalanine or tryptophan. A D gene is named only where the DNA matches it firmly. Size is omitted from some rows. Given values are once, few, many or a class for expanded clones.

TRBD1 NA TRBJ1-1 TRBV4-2 CASSQDGGFQGATEAFF TGTGCCAGCAGCCAAGATGGCGGCTTTCAGGGGGCAACTGAAGCTTTCTTT
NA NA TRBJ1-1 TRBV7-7 CASSPLGRNTEAFF TGTGCTAGCAGCCCCCTAGGCAGGAACACTGAAGCTTTCTTT
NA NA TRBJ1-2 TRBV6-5 CASSDTGFYGYTF TGTGCCAGCAGTGATACAGGATTCTATGGCTACACCTTC
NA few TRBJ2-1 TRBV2 CASNPESSYNEQFF TGTGCCAGCAATCCGGAGAGCTCCTACAATGAGCAGTTCTTC
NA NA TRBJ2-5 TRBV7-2 CASSFSGQETQYF TGTGCCAGCAGCTTCTCCGGCCAAGAGACCCAGTACTTC
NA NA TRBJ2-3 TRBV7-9 CASSLVSPLPADTQYF TGTGCCAGCAGCTTAGTTAGTCCCCTTCCGGCAGATACGCAGTATTTT
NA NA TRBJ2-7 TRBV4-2 CASSQAGSDYEQYF TGTGCCAGCAGCCAAGCCGGGAGCGACTACGAGCAGTACTTC
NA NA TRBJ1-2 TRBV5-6 CASSHPTGTSSGYTF TGTGCCAGCAGCCATCCAACAGGTACTAGCTCTGGCTACACCTTC
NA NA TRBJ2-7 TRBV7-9 CASSLAEGGARYEQYF TGTGCCAGCAGCTTAGCGGAGGGCGGCGCCAGGTACGAGCAGTACTTC
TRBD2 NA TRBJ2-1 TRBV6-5 CASSYGRANIPNEQFF TGTGCCAGCAGTTACGGGAGGGCAAATATTCCCAATGAGCAGTTCTTC
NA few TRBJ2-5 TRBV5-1 CASSLSPRATGETQYF TGCGCCAGCAGCCTTTCACCGCGCGCCACGGGAGAGACCCAGTACTTC